What follows is one T cell receptor (beta chain) and its context. Original methodology: Scientists estimated how many nucleated cells there were by amplifying reference gene primers. Generated by immunoSEQ multiplex PCR, the TCRdb table keeps only in-frame clones and is missing some. V, J and clone size derive from that table, while D and trimming were established from the DNA sequence. The sample yields around 200,000 clones, almost 90% seen once. This sample was included in a study of blood T cell repertoires in COVID-19. Whole-study context: Italy, Spain and the United States were the sources of the convalescent and acute COVID-19 samples.

This CDR3 spans 15 amino acids. The V and J ends lost 6 bases and 0 bases, in that order; junction bases with no gene match: 5. The germline CDR1 and CDR2 sequences are SEHNR and FQNEAQ (reference sequence). The chain carries TRBV7-9 and TRBJ2-7, with 10 bases aligning to TRBD2. This sequence was found in a man younger than 30 with active or convalescent COVID-19. The sequencing sample was made of peripheral blood. DNA of the CDR3: TGTGCCAGCAGTTCCACTAGCGGGGTCTCCTACGAGCAGTACTTC. Its protein product is CASSSTSGVSYEQYF.